This T cell receptor beta chain originates from a study of CD8+CD57+ T cells in acquired aplastic anemia listed by TCRdb under 2018. Looking at the study overall: On average, sorted CD4+ and CD8+ cells yielded 3.2 ug of extracted DNA, with a range of roughly 0.17 to 30 ug. CD8+CD57+ expansion was defined as a frequency above the mean frequency observed in healthy subjects.

What the study reported, not specific to this receptor: Roughly 31 CD8+ CDR3 sequences were shared between patients and controls but appeared highly expressed in patients and within their immunodominant clones. Between patients and healthy controls, no significant difference in CD8+ Simpson's diversity was found (P=0.060).

Trimming takes 3 bases off V and 7 bases off J; junction bases not matched to a gene: 6. From cysteine to phenylalanine, the CDR3 is 15 amino acids long. Only the CDR3 region is kept as DNA, spanning 45 bases read in frame from base 1. Reading the germline V gene gives CDR1 SGHRS and CDR2 YFSETQ. At least ten counts were recorded for this clonotype. No cognate antigen has been identified for it. There are no base qualities to consult, and no much larger clone falls within one base. Flow cytometry had shown CD8+CD57+ cell expansion in the patients selected for sequencing. Every patient had a diagnosis of severe acquired aplastic anemia based on International Study of Aplastic Anemia and Agranulocytosis and Camitta criteria. No therapy had been received by the patients at the time of blood sampling. In the study, sorted CD4+ and CD8+ blood T cells from patients with severe aplastic anemia and from healthy subjects underwent deep sequencing of TCR repertoires. Patients were enrolled under clinicaltrials.gov protocols 00001620, 01623167, 00001397, 00071045, 00081523 and 00961064 in the USA. Ficoll-Paque density gradient centrifugation was used to isolate peripheral blood mononuclear cells. CD4+ and CD8+ T cells were sorted by FACS or magnetic beads before DNA extraction.

Genomic DNA was used as template for profiling of TCR beta VDJ combinations and CDR3 sequences. An Illumina HiSeq 2000 was the platform used for TCR repertoire sequencing. Regarding the original processing steps: Repertoires were assessed using TRBV/TRBJ rearrangement plots, CDR3 size and DJ length profiles, and Simpson's diversity index. The most abundant DNA sequence in the deep sequencing data was defined as the immunodominant clone. CDR3 amino acid sequences were checked for sharing across subjects and were also compared against the VDJdb database and published repertoires. TCRdb cleaned the public reads at Q25 with fastp, built clones with MiXCR and kept in-frame beta chains. Identical CDR3 protein sequences are pooled into one entry, listed with their most common genes and DNA. The V and J calls follow TCRdb's processing rather than the paper's. In this sample the table shows 180,000 or so distinct CDR3 sequences, roughly half of which occur a single time. The top ten hold about 1.8% of the sample.

The sequencing sample was made of sorted CD4+, CD8+, or CD8+CD57+ T cells (not recorded which) from PBMCs. The TCR sequence derives from a human donor with aplastic anemia. The chain joins TRBV5-1 to TRBJ1-6; TRBD1 matches 8 bases in the middle. CDR3 loop: CASSWGTGTNSPLHF. The DNA sequence reads TGCGCCAGCAGCTGGGGGACAGGCACCAATTCACCCCTCCACTTT.